Many counts were recorded for the clone carrying this T cell receptor beta chain. Its antigen is not known. These data originate in a study of T-cell reconstitution after alpha-beta-depleted transplantation in children. Study results and caveats: After one year, T-cell counts and TCRbeta diversity mostly came from new T cells.

Unique molecular identifiers were incorporated into the prepared TCRbeta library. TCRdb reprocessed the PCR reads with MiXCR, giving one entry per CDR3 protein. The table shows a few hundred thousand distinct CDR3 sequences, with around 13% occurring only once. V was shortened by 11 bases and J by 3 bases, with 20 bases between the two germline ends. CDR3 length: 15 amino acids. CDR1 and CDR2 from the germline V gene are MNHEY and SVGEGT. This specimen was PBMCs, mostly from graft donor cells, taken 360 days after TCRalphabeta/CD19-depleted stem cell transplant. This clonotype originated in a male patient aged 10 to 17 who had a stem cell transplant for acute myeloid leukemia, so the T cells may come from the graft donor. This chain joins TRBV6-2 or TRBV6-3 and TRBJ2-1, with D uncertain. The CDR3 DNA sequence: TGTGCCTCCACAAAACAGCCTGCAAACTACAATGAGCAGTTCTTC. Protein sequence: CASTKQPANYNEQFF.